The next 32 T cell receptor beta chains were all read from a single sample in a study of blood T cell repertoires in COVID-19. TCRdb keeps only in-frame clones here, not all; method: immunoSEQ multiplex PCR. The sample includes a few hundred thousand clones, 88% of them seen just once. Sequencing input: peripheral blood. The receptors were sampled from a woman aged 40 to 50 who had recovered from COVID-19.

The V gene is TRBV15, the J gene TRBJ2-5; 9 nucleotides agree with TRBD2. This CDR3 region has 18 residues. J gave up 5 bases and V 0 bases, and 13 bases lay outside the gene matches. Germline V CDR1 and CDR2: LNHNV, YYDKDF (reference sequence). The CDR3 region has the DNA TGTGCCACCAGCAGAGATTTGCTCGCGGGAGGGCCGGGGGAGACCCAGTACTTC. Translation: CATSRDLLAGGPGETQYF.

The chain recombines TRBV19 with TRBJ1-5, with D perhaps TRBD1 (6 bases). This CDR3 has 15 amino acids. Between the trimmed V and J ends, which lost 3 bases and 6 bases, there was a span of 15 bases. In germline, CDR1 is LNHDA, CDR2 SQIVND (reference sequence). In nucleotides, the CDR3 is TGTGCCAGTAGTATGGGGGGGGCCACTTTTCAGCCCCAGCATTTT. This gives the protein CASSMGGATFQPQHF.

This chain uses TRBV19 with TRBJ2-2; 8 bases match TRBD2. Trimming took 4 bases from V and 5 from J; bases not matched to a gene: 6. This CDR3 comprises 15 residues. The germline V gene encodes CDR1 LNHDA and CDR2 SQIVND (reference sequence). CDR3: CASSRSGGGTGELFF. CDR3 coding DNA: TGTGCCAGTAGTAGGAGCGGGGGAGGGACCGGGGAGCTGTTTTTT. The full variable domain, in which reference TRBV19 and TRBJ2-2 provide the parts outside the CDR3, is DGGITQSPKYLFRKEGQNVTLSCEQNLNHDAMYWYRQDPGQGLRLIYYSQIVNDFQKGDIAEGYSVSREKKESFPLTVTSAQKNPTAFYLCASSRSGGGTGELFFGEGSRLTVL.

The rearrangement uses TRBV6-5 and TRBJ2-1; D is ambiguous. The CDR3 length is 12 residues. In germline, CDR1 is MNHEY, CDR2 SVGAGI. The V end was cut by 6 bases, the J end by 10 bases, with 13 bases between. The CDR3 protein is CASRPLVAEQFF. CDR3 bases: TGTGCCAGCAGACCCCTAGTCGCAGAGCAGTTCTTC.

V is TRBV29-1 and J is TRBJ1-1; 8 nucleotides line up with TRBD1. Germline lookup yields CDR1 SQVTM and CDR2 ANQGSEA. The CDR3 is made up of 17 amino acids. V lost 1 base to trimming and J lost 2 bases; unmatched junction nucleotides: 12. The CDR3 coding sequence is TGCAGCGTTGAAGTATGGGGGGCAGGGGGCCTAAACACTGAAGCTTTCTTT. Translated: CSVEVWGAGGLNTEAFF.

V usage is TRBV5-1 and J usage is TRBJ2-1; 10 nucleotides align to TRBD2. V shed 0 bases, J shed 8 bases, and the junction held 5 bases outside the gene matches. Germline V gives CDR1 SGHRS, CDR2 YFSETQ. The CDR3 has 15 amino acids. CDR3 region: CASSLATSGMDEQFF. CDR3 nucleotide sequence: TGCGCCAGCAGCTTGGCCACTAGCGGGATGGATGAGCAGTTCTTC.

V usage is TRBV7-8 and J usage is TRBJ1-5; D unclear. Germline CDR1 is SGHVS and CDR2 is FQNEAQ. The CDR3 has 15 residues. Trimming left V 1 base short and J 0 bases short, with 7 bases between. CDR3 in amino acids: CASSLEQSSNQPQHF. The CDR3 DNA sequence: TGTGCCAGCAGCTTAGAACAGAGTAGCAATCAGCCCCAGCATTTT.

V usage is TRBV21-1 and J usage is TRBJ2-5; the table names TRBD2, a call not compared with the DNA. TRBV21-1 corresponds to a pseudogene. The length of the CDR3 is 16 residues. DNA of the CDR3: TGTGCCAGCCGACTAGCGGGAGAGTTTGGTAAAGAGACCCAGTACTTC. This gives the protein CASRLAGEFGKETQYF.

Regarding this clone: A read error may account for a junction end that differs from germline. This sample also contains other DNA sequences that code for the same CDR3. This chain links TRBV30 with TRBJ2-7, with D perhaps TRBD1 (7 bases). This CDR3 has 13 residues. Looked up from germline, CDR1 is GTSNPN and CDR2 is SVGIG (reference sequence). The CDR3 region has the DNA TGTGCTTGGAGCCCAGGGGGGCGCTACGAGCAGTACTTC. It is translated as CAWSPGGRYEQYF.

The chain joins TRBV5-1 to TRBJ1-1; 9 bases align to TRBD1. CDR1 is SGHRS, CDR2 YFSETQ, per germline. The CDR3 runs 15 residues. The V segment lost 4 bases and the J segment 1 base; nucleotides outside the gene matches: 5. The DNA of the CDR3 is TGCGCCAGCAGCCCTACAGGGGGCTCGAACACTGAAGCTTTCTTT. It specifies CASSPTGGSNTEAFF.

The chain employs TRBV7-9 and TRBJ2-1, with D maybe TRBD1 (6 bases). Germline V gene lookup returns CDR1 SEHNR and CDR2 FQNEAQ (reference sequence). Trimming left V 5 bases short and J 6 bases short, with 23 bases between. The CDR3 extends over 17 amino acids. CDR3 in DNA: TGTGCCAGCAGCCCCAGAATAGGGGGTGGTGCGGGCAATGAGCAGTTCTTC. Translating gives CASSPRIGGGAGNEQFF.

The V gene is TRBV4-1, the J gene TRBJ2-5; 9 bases are a match to TRBD1. CDR1 and CDR2 (germline): MGHRA, YSYEKL. The CDR3 sequence is 17 residues long. V gave up 0 bases and J gave up 5 bases; unmatched junction bases: 10. The DNA for the CDR3 is TGCGCCAGCAGCCAAGAGTTGGGACCCGACAGGGGGGAGACCCAGTACTTC. Translated: CASSQELGPDRGETQYF.

In this sample, this clone turned up once. The chain links TRBV6-5 to TRBJ2-1, with TRBD2 matching 7 bases. V lost 7 bases and J lost 9; bases outside the gene matches: 6. The length of the CDR3 is 12 residues. The germline V gene encodes CDR1 MNHEY and CDR2 SVGAGI. The DNA for the CDR3 is TGTGCCAGCATTGCGGGAGTGGGTGAGCAGTTCTTC. This encodes CASIAGVGEQFF.

The CDR3 protein is CASSLVSGNDEQFF. CDR3 DNA sequence: TGTGCCAGCAGCTTAGTTAGCGGGAACGATGAGCAGTTCTTC. The chain combines TRBV7-9 with TRBJ2-1, with TRBD2 matching 8 bases. CDR3 length: 14 amino acids. V was pared by 1 base and J by 8 bases, with 4 bases of the junction left unmatched. Germline V gives CDR1 SEHNR, CDR2 FQNEAQ (reference sequence).

This clone has only one observation. The chain combines TRBV7-8 with TRBJ2-7; 12 bases line up with TRBD2. With 6 bases clipped from V and 7 bases from J, the junction kept 7 bases outside the gene matches. Germline CDR1 is SGHVS and CDR2 is FQNEAQ. This CDR3 contains 14 residues. The CDR3 DNA follows: TGTGCCAGCAGTCCTACTGGACTAGCGGGAGAGCAGTACTTC. This gives the protein CASSPTGLAGEQYF. The full variable domain, in which reference TRBV7-8 and TRBJ2-7 provide the parts outside the CDR3, is GAGVSQSPRYKVAKRGQDVALRCDPISGHVSLFWYQQALGQGPEFLTYFQNEAQLDKSGLPSDRFFAERPEGSVSTLKIQRTQQEDSAVYLCASSPTGLAGEQYFGPGTRLTVT.

The chain uses TRBV6-4 and TRBJ1-1; the D gene is possibly TRBD1 (5 bases). V lost 3 bases, J lost 6 bases, and 11 bases lay in between. This CDR3 has 13 residues. In germline, CDR1 is MRHNA, CDR2 SNTAGT. For the CDR3, the DNA is TGTGCCAGCAGTGAACCAAGGGGCCCTGAAGCTTTCTTT. This translates into CASSEPRGPEAFF.

The chain combines TRBV18 with TRBJ2-7, with D tentatively TRBD2 (6 bases). The CDR3 has 14 residues. V shed 6 bases and J shed 6 bases, with 18 bases lying between them. The germline gives CDR1 KGHSH, CDR2 LQKENI. The CDR3 protein is CASSGIGGFSEQYF. The CDR3 coding sequence is TGTGCCAGCTCGGGCATCGGAGGGTTTAGCGAGCAGTACTTC.

The CDR3 DNA reads TGTGCCTGGAGTGAGCGGAACACAGATACGCAGTATTTT. Its protein is CAWSERNTDTQYF. The chain employs TRBV30 and TRBJ2-3; the D gene is possibly TRBD2 (5 bases). This CDR3 has 13 amino acids. Germline V CDR1 and CDR2: GTSNPN, SVGIG (reference sequence). V was cut by 1 base and J by 2 bases, with 7 bases left in between.

J is TRBJ2-1 and V is TRBV27, with 10 nucleotides matching TRBD1. The trim removed 6 bases at V and 7 bases at J, leaving 3 bases unmatched. The CDR3 totals 13 residues. The V gene's germline CDR1 is MNHEY and CDR2 SMNVEV (reference sequence). Here the CDR3 DNA reads TGTGCCAGCAGCCGGACAGGGGGGAATGAGCAGTTCTTC. Its translation: CASSRTGGNEQFF.

V gene TRBV9 combines with J gene TRBJ1-6; D might be TRBD1 (6 bases). Trimming cost V 4 bases and J 11 bases, with 22 bases left between them. The CDR3 runs to 16 residues. CDR1 and CDR2 (germline): SGDLS, YYNGEE. The CDR3 sequence: CASSPAGAIRGAPLHF. Here the CDR3 DNA reads TGTGCCAGCAGCCCGGCCGGGGCGATCAGGGGAGCACCCCTCCACTTT.

This rearrangement joins TRBV12-3 or TRBV12-4 to TRBJ1-5; 9 bases match TRBD1. The CDR3 extends over 13 amino acids. J gave up 7 bases and V 7 bases, and 5 bases lay outside the gene matches. The CDR3 region is CASTGQGFQPQHF. The CDR3 DNA is TGTGCCAGCACTGGACAGGGGTTCCAGCCCCAGCATTTT.

The genes are TRBV6-5 and TRBJ2-3; TRBD2 matches at 7 bases. This CDR3 has 14 residues. Germline-derived CDR1 and CDR2 are MNHEY and SVGAGI. V trimming: 6 bases; J trimming: 8 bases; junction bases outside the gene matches: 11. In DNA, the CDR3 is TGTGCCAGCAGCCCCGGGACTAACCCATCTACGCAGTATTTT. This gives the protein CASSPGTNPSTQYF.

This clone was detected a few times. The chain is built from TRBV3-1 (or the pseudogene TRBV3-2) and TRBJ2-1, with 7 nucleotides matching TRBD2. Per germline, CDR1 LGHDT and CDR2 YNNKEL (reference sequence). The CDR3 runs 12 residues. CDR3 protein: CVTAGAYNEQFF. Written as DNA, the CDR3 is TGTGTCACGGCGGGAGCCTACAATGAGCAGTTCTTC.

The rearrangement joins TRBV10-3 to TRBJ2-7; 8 nucleotides align to TRBD2. Germline V lookup: CDR1 ENHRY, CDR2 SYGVKD. CDR3 length equals 15 residues. The trim removed 7 bases at V and 2 bases at J, leaving 10 bases unmatched. CDR3 sequence reads: CAIKASGPRTYEQYF. The CDR3 nucleotides are TGTGCCATCAAGGCTAGCGGGCCCAGAACCTACGAGCAGTACTTC.

The V and J genes are TRBV11-2 and TRBJ1-2; TRBD1 is a possible D gene (6 bases). CDR1 and CDR2 from the germline V gene are SGHAT and FQNNGV. This CDR3 is built from 15 residues. V lost 5 bases to trimming and J lost 8 bases, with 21 bases between them. CDR3 coding DNA: TGTGCCAGCAGCCCGCAACAGGGCCCAGTCGGCGGCTACACCTTC. Protein: CASSPQQGPVGGYTF.

The chain employs TRBV12-5 and TRBJ1-1; tentatively, D is TRBD1 (5 bases). V gave up 0 bases and J gave up 7 bases, with 12 bases separating them. Germline V gene lookup returns CDR1 LGHNT and CDR2 FRNRAP. This CDR3 contains 14 residues. CDR3 region: CASGLVLGDSEAFF. The CDR3 region has the DNA TGTGCTAGTGGTTTGGTACTCGGCGACAGTGAAGCTTTCTTT.

The rearrangement uses TRBV7-2 and TRBJ1-3; a possible D gene is TRBD1 (6 bases). The CDR3 sequence is 14 residues long. The ends were cut back, 1 base at V and 7 bases at J, with 11 bases in the middle. Germline V gene data show CDR1 as SGHTA and CDR2 as FQGNSA. CDR3 residues: CASSLVGGANTIYF. DNA for the CDR3: TGTGCCAGCAGCTTAGTGGGGGGGGCCAACACCATATATTTT.

The V call is TRBV13, the J call TRBJ2-3; 14 positions agree with TRBD2. J gave up 5 bases and V 1 base, and 2 bases lay outside the gene matches. The CDR3 covers 16 residues. CDR1 and CDR2 from the germline V gene are PRHDT and FYEKMQ (reference sequence). The CDR3 protein is CASSLVGLAGEDTQYF. In DNA form, the CDR3 reads TGTGCCAGCAGCTTAGTGGGACTAGCGGGAGAAGATACGCAGTATTTT.

The chain combines TRBV18 with TRBJ1-2; 7 bases are a match to TRBD1. The V segment lost 5 bases and the J segment 7 bases; nucleotides outside the gene matches: 7. This CDR3 has 13 residues. The germline gives CDR1 KGHSH, CDR2 LQKENI. The CDR3 loop reads CASSYKGAVGYTF. In DNA form, the CDR3 reads TGTGCCAGCTCATACAAGGGGGCTGTTGGCTACACCTTC.

The V and J genes are TRBV11-3 and TRBJ2-6; maybe TRBD1 (5 bases). The CDR3 runs 15 residues. The V and J ends lost 5 bases and 3 bases respectively, with 11 bases between them. Germline CDR1 is SGHNT and CDR2 is YENEEA. CDR3 region: CASSGRGSGANVLTF. CDR3 nucleotides: TGTGCCAGCAGCGGAAGGGGCAGTGGGGCCAACGTCCTGACTTTC.

The chain recombines TRBV18 with TRBJ2-1, with D possibly being TRBD2 (6 bases). Germline V gene lookup returns CDR1 KGHSH and CDR2 LQKENI. This CDR3 region has 16 residues. V was shortened by 5 bases and J by 3 bases, with 17 bases between the two germline ends. The CDR3 loop reads CASSGVGAGFYNEQFF. Here the CDR3 DNA reads TGTGCCAGCTCAGGTGTGGGAGCGGGTTTCTACAATGAGCAGTTCTTC.

The V gene is TRBV19, the J gene TRBJ2-2, with D perhaps matching TRBD2 (5 bases). The V and J ends lost 6 bases and 6 bases respectively, with 14 bases between them. CDR1 and CDR2 (germline): LNHDA, SQIVND (reference sequence). CDR3 length: 14 amino acids. CDR3 nucleotides: TGTGCCAGTAGCGCGGGCCCCTTGGCCGGGGAGCTGTTTTTT. Amino acids: CASSAGPLAGELFF. Based on the CDR3 plus reference TRBV19 and TRBJ2-2, the full variable domain is DGGITQSPKYLFRKEGQNVTLSCEQNLNHDAMYWYRQDPGQGLRLIYYSQIVNDFQKGDIAEGYSVSREKKESFPLTVTSAQKNPTAFYLCASSAGPLAGELFFGEGSRLTVL.